The 21 T cell receptor beta chains given below trace back to one sample, sequenced in a study of T-cell reconstitution after alpha-beta-depleted transplantation in children. Preparation of the TCRbeta library was carried out with unique molecular identifiers. MiXCR was run by TCRdb on the PCR reads, yielding one entry per CDR3 protein. The sample has fewer than 120,000 distinct CDR3 sequences, 10% seen once; the top ten hold approximately 8%. Source: PBMCs from the stem cell graft donor, taken from the stem cell graft. The receptors were gathered from a human donor who donated a stem cell graft to a child with acute lymphoblastic leukemia.

At least ten counts were recorded for this clonotype. This chain joins TRBV4-3 and TRBJ2-7, with no clear D. This CDR3 comprises 14 residues. Germline CDR1 and CDR2: LGHNA and YSLEER. V was pared by 0 bases and J by 6 bases, with 12 bases between. In nucleotides, the CDR3 is TGCGCCAGCAGCCAAGATCGACGGCAGAGCGAGCAGTACTTC. It encodes CASSQDRRQSEQYF.

This clonotype was found many times. The chain is built from TRBV7-9 and TRBJ1-2; D not resolved. Trimming removed 2 bases from V and 13 bases from J, with 20 bases in between. The CDR3 extends over 14 amino acids. Germline V gene lookup returns CDR1 SEHNR and CDR2 FQNEAQ (reference sequence). Here the CDR3 DNA reads TGTGCCAGCAGCTTACGAAAGGATTCCCCTATCTTCACCTTC. Protein sequence: CASSLRKDSPIFTF.

The sample holds many counts of this clonotype. V is TRBV9 and J is TRBJ2-3, with TRBD2 matching over 7 bases. The V segment lost 7 bases and the J segment 1 base; nucleotides outside the gene matches: 6. The CDR3 runs to 14 residues. Germline loops: CDR1 SGDLS, CDR2 YYNGEE. CDR3 residues: CASGEGAGTDTQYF. The CDR3 DNA reads as TGTGCCAGCGGGGAGGGTGCCGGCACAGATACGCAGTATTTT.

This clonotype appeared many times. V gene TRBV7-9 combines with J gene TRBJ1-6; no reliable D call. This CDR3 contains 15 residues. V shed 3 bases and J shed 10 bases, with 16 bases lying between them. Per germline, CDR1 SEHNR and CDR2 FQNEAQ (reference sequence). The CDR3 here is CASSLAGEITSPLHF. CDR3 DNA: TGTGCCAGCAGCTTGGCCGGGGAGATCACCTCACCCCTCCACTTT.

This clonotype was recorded at least ten times. This chain links TRBV7-2 with TRBJ2-7, with TRBD1 matching over 12 bases. The germline V gene encodes CDR1 SGHTA and CDR2 FQGNSA. The trim removed 3 bases at V and 5 bases at J, leaving 5 bases unmatched. CDR3 length equals 15 residues. CDR3 nucleotides: TGTGCCAGCAGCTTGGGACAGGGGGCGGGGAACGAGCAGTACTTC. It codes for CASSLGQGAGNEQYF.

There are many counts of this clonotype. The V and J genes are TRBV19 and TRBJ2-5, with D maybe TRBD1 (5 bases). Germline lookup yields CDR1 LNHDA and CDR2 SQIVND (reference sequence). CDR3 length: 13 amino acids. V was pared by 3 bases and J by 5 bases, with 10 bases between. The CDR3 DNA sequence: TGTGCCAGTAGTATCCCGACAGCGGAGACCCAGTACTTC. Translating it yields CASSIPTAETQYF.

This clonotype was counted at least ten times. The V gene is TRBV18, the J gene TRBJ1-6; possible D gene TRBD1, 5 bases. Germline-derived CDR1 and CDR2 are KGHSH and LQKENI. Trimming left V 0 bases short and J 6 bases short, with 21 bases between. The CDR3 consists of 19 residues. Written as DNA, the CDR3 is TGTGCCAGCTCACCACCGTTGGACAAGGGGAAGGGGAGTAATTCACCCCTCCACTTT. Its translation: CASSPPLDKGKGSNSPLHF.

The CDR3 DNA reads as TGCGCCAGCAGCCAAGAGAACACTGAAGCTTTCTTT. This encodes CASSQENTEAFF. V is TRBV4-3 and J is TRBJ1-1, with no clear D. The CDR3 extends over 12 amino acids. V lost 0 bases, J lost 1 base, and 0 bases lay in between. Germline values: CDR1 LGHNA, CDR2 YSLEER.

Regarding this clonotype: One base away lies a much larger clone, so this may be a sequencing read error. CDR3 loop: CASSQVITADQQYF. CDR3 DNA sequence: TGTGCCAGCAGCCAAGTCATAACAGCGGACCAGCAGTACTTC. The chain recombines TRBV3-1 with TRBJ2-7, with a possible D match to TRBD2 (5 bases). CDR1 is LGHDT and CDR2 is YNNKEL in the germline V gene (reference sequence). Trimming left V 1 base short and J 8 bases short, with 15 bases between. The CDR3 spans 14 residues.

The table lists this clonotype with a few counts. The rearrangement joins TRBV20-1 to TRBJ2-7; 7 bases are shared with TRBD1. The CDR3 is 14 amino acids. V was pared by 4 bases and J by 4 bases, with 10 bases of the junction left unmatched. CDR1 and CDR2 from the germline V gene are DFQATT and SNEGSKA (reference sequence). CDR3 region: CSATHRQGVYEQYF. As DNA, the CDR3 is TGCAGTGCTACTCACAGACAGGGCGTTTACGAGCAGTACTTC.

With respect to this clonotype: This sequence may be a read error, since a much larger clone differs from it by one base. The rearrangement uses TRBV18 and TRBJ1-6, with 8 bases aligning to TRBD1. Germline V gene lookup returns CDR1 KGHSH and CDR2 LQKENI. The CDR3 length is 13 residues. The CDR3 DNA follows: TGTGCCGGCTCAAGGGACAGGAATTCACCCCTCCACTTT. Its translation: CAGSRDRNSPLHF.

CDR3 DNA sequence: TGCGCCAGCAGCCATCATGCCAGCGCAACCTACAATGAGCAGTTCTTC. It yields the protein CASSHHASATYNEQFF. The V gene is TRBV4-1, the J gene TRBJ2-1; D not resolved. The CDR3 runs to 16 residues. Germline assignment: CDR1 MGHRA and CDR2 YSYEKL. V gave up 3 bases and J gave up 2 bases, with 14 bases separating them.

This clonotype was recorded many times. The rearrangement uses TRBV5-1 and TRBJ2-7, with 10 bases matching TRBD2. With 2 bases clipped from V and 7 bases from J, the junction kept 6 bases outside the gene matches. The CDR3 is 14 amino acids. Germline CDR1 reads SGHRS; CDR2 reads YFSETQ. CDR3 bases: TGCGCCAGCAGCTTCAGCGGGAGGGCCAGAGAGCAGTACTTC. Protein sequence: CASSFSGRAREQYF.

This clonotype was observed many times. The chain uses TRBV7-9 and TRBJ1-4, with D uncertain. The CDR3 loop spans 15 amino acids. V lost 3 bases and J 0 bases, leaving 8 bases between the germline ends. Germline loops: CDR1 SEHNR, CDR2 FQNEAQ (reference sequence). This CDR3 is CASSLDPTTNEKLFF. DNA of the CDR3: TGTGCCAGCAGCTTGGACCCGACAACTAATGAAAAACTGTTTTTT.

A note on this clonotype: A much more abundant neighbour one base away suggests this may be a read error. The chain is built from TRBV12-3 or TRBV12-4 and TRBJ2-1; no reliable D call. The CDR3 spans 10 residues. Here the CDR3 reads CASSRNDQFF. CDR3 DNA: TGTGCCAGCAGTAGAAATGACCAGTTCTTC.

This clonotype was recorded many times. V usage is TRBV5-1 and J usage is TRBJ2-5, with 12 bases lining up with TRBD2. The CDR3 is 17 amino acids. With V trimmed by 2 bases and J by 2 bases, 7 bases remained unmatched. Germline V gene data show CDR1 as SGHRS and CDR2 as YFSETQ. In DNA form, the CDR3 reads TGCGCCAGCAGCTTTGGACTAGCGGGGAGACTACAAGAGACCCAGTACTTC. This codes for CASSFGLAGRLQETQYF.

This clonotype was picked up many times. This chain uses TRBV5-1 with TRBJ2-3, with 7 bases aligning to TRBD2. The CDR3 length is 16 residues. V dropped 6 bases and J dropped 1; count of bases not matched to a gene: 11. Germline loops: CDR1 SGHRS, CDR2 YFSETQ. The DNA of the CDR3 is TGCGCCAGCACGAGTGGAGCGGGACTACGCACAGATACGCAGTATTTT. Translating it yields CASTSGAGLRTDTQYF.

This clonotype has ten or more counts. The genes are TRBV7-9 and TRBJ2-5; TRBD2 is a possible D gene (5 bases). Germline-derived CDR1 and CDR2 are SEHNR and FQNEAQ (reference sequence). Trimming cost V 5 bases and J 5 bases, with 12 bases left between them. CDR3 length: 13 residues. In DNA, the CDR3 is TGTGCCAGCAGCCGGGATCTTGGGGAGACCCAGTACTTC. Amino acid sequence: CASSRDLGETQYF.

This clonotype has at least ten counts. This sequence joins TRBV14 and TRBJ1-1; tentative D call: TRBD1 (6 bases). CDR3 size: 14 residues. Trimming removed 0 bases at V and 8 bases at J, with 13 bases between. CDR1 and CDR2 (germline): SGHDN, FVKESK. The CDR3 DNA reads TGTGCCAGCAGCCAAGATTTAGGACAGAGCGAAGCTTTCTTT. As protein: CASSQDLGQSEAFF.

This clonotype was observed many times. This chain joins TRBV12-3 or TRBV12-4 and TRBJ1-6; perhaps TRBD1 as D (5 bases). Trimming stripped 3 bases from V and 6 bases from J, with 9 bases between. This CDR3 comprises 14 residues. Here the CDR3 reads CASSFQGSNSPLHF. In DNA, the CDR3 is TGTGCCAGCAGTTTCCAGGGTAGTAATTCACCCCTCCACTTT.

This clonotype has at least ten counts. The chain combines TRBV3-1 with TRBJ1-4; D possibly corresponds to TRBD1 (6 bases). Germline V gene lookup returns CDR1 LGHDT and CDR2 YNNKEL (reference sequence). The V and J ends lost 4 bases and 5 bases respectively, with 14 bases between them. This CDR3 has 15 amino acids. The CDR3 loop reads CASSRRVGQNEKLFF. The CDR3 DNA reads TGTGCCAGCAGCCGGAGAGTGGGACAAAATGAAAAACTGTTTTTT.